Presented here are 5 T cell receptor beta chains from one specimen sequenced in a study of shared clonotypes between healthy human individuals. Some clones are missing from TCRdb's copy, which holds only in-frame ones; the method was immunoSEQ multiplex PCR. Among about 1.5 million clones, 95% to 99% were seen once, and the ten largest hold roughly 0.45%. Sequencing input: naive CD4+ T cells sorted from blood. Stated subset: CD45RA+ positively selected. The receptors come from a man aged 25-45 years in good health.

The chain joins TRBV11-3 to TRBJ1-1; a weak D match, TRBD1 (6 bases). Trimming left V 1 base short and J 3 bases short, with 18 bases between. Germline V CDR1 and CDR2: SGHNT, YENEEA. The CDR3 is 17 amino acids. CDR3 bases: TGTGCCAGCAGCTTAGGGCCCCGACAGGCGTTTGACACTGAAGCTTTCTTT. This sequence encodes CASSLGPRQAFDTEAFF. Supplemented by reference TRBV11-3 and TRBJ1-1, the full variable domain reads EAGVVQSPRYKIIEKKQPVAFWCNPISGHNTLYWYLQNLGQGPELLIRYENEEAVDDSQLPKDRFSAERLKGVDSTLKIQPAELGDSAVYLCASSLGPRQAFDTEAFFGQGTRLTVV.

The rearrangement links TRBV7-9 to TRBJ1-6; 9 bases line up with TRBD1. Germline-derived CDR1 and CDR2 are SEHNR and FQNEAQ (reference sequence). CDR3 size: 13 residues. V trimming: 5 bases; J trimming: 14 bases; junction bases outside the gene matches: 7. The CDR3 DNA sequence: TGTGCCAGCAGCATACAGGGGGCGACATCCCTCCACTTT. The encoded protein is CASSIQGATSLHF.

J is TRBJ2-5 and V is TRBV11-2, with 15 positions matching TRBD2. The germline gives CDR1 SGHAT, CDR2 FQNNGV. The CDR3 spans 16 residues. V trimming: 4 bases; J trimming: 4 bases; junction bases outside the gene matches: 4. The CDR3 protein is CASSSGLAGGGETQYF. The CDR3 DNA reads TGTGCCAGCAGCTCGGGACTAGCGGGAGGAGGAGAGACCCAGTACTTC.

CDR3 sequence (DNA): TGCGCCAGCAGCCAAGAGGAAACGAACTATGGCTACACCTTC. Protein product: CASSQEETNYGYTF. The chain recombines TRBV4-3 with TRBJ1-2; D remains ambiguous. The length of the CDR3 is 14 residues. The ends were cut back, 0 bases at V and 2 bases at J, with 7 bases in the middle. CDR1 is LGHNA and CDR2 is YSLEER in the germline V gene.

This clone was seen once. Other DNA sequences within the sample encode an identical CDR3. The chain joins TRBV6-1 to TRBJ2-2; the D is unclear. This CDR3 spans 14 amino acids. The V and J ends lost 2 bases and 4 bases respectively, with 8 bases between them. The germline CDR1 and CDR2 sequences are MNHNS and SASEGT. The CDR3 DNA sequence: TGTGCCAGCAGTGAATTGAGGAGCACCGGGGAGCTGTTTTTT. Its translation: CASSELRSTGELFF.